This T cell receptor (beta chain) came from a study of CD8 T cells in Susac syndrome (dated by TCRdb to between 2018 and 2021). General notes on the study: Of the Susac syndrome patients who were sequenced, 8 or 9 were in clinical remission while roughly 6 had clinically active disease. Susac syndrome patients were therapy-naive, on corticosteroids (some also receiving IVIg), or on IVIg alone at blood withdrawal. Repertoire sequencing was used to test whether CD8+ T cell activation and differentiation in Susac syndrome was antigen driven. The clonality of the CD8+ T cell repertoire was compared across around twelve healthy donors, around 14 Susac syndrome patients and fewer than 16 multiple sclerosis patients. The paper as a whole reports these results and caveats: The TCR sequencing and HLA analysis was acknowledged to have included a relatively small number of individuals. Roughly 17 and five Susac-specific public clones were found in the total CD8+ and CD8+ TEMRA repertoires, respectively. Clonal expansion was observed in Susac syndrome CD8+ repertoires, with the highest expansion in CD8+ TEMRA cells and greater expansion in clinically active than in remitting patients.

Trimming at the junction amounts to 0 bases on V and 15 bases on J, and the germline ends lie 15 bases apart. The germline V gene sets CDR1 to MGHRA and CDR2 to YSYEKL. The CDR3 goes from the cysteine to the phenylalanine over 13 residues. CDR3 DNA is the only sequence kept; it has 39 bases, read in frame from the first base. High-throughput TCR beta sequencing profiled peripheral blood CD8+ and CD4+ T cells from healthy donors, Susac syndrome patients and multiple sclerosis patients. Recently defined diagnostic criteria for definite or probable disease were met by the Susac syndrome patients. Bulk CD8+ and CD4+ T cells were purified magnetically by negative isolation, whereas CD8+ TEMRA cells were enriched by FACS. Blood was drawn into EDTA tubes, processed within 24 hours, and PBMCs were isolated by density gradient centrifugation. PBMCs intended for TCR sequencing were frozen in liquid nitrogen and were later thawed in a 37 degrees C water bath. A purity of at least 90% was achieved for sorted or isolated CD4+, CD8+ and CD8+ TEMRA cells.

RNA was extracted using the RNeasy kit, and about 0.45 to 1 ug of the RNA was reverse transcribed with random hexamers. The immunoSEQ multiplex PCR assay, covering 54 Vbeta and 13 Jbeta segments, was used to amplify TCR beta CDR3 regions. Bias from PCR amplification was corrected by using a synthetic template baseline for primer optimization and for computational correction. The paper's processing steps were these. Only productive sequences were kept, with reads annotated to V, D and J genes according to IMGT and analyzed in immunoSEQ Analyzer. To calculate clonality, Shannon entropy was normalized by log2 of the number of productive unique sequences and then subtracted from one. Public and private clones were assessed among the 100 most prevalent clones of each patient and control. Clones were defined as Susac-specific if absent from the healthy and MS cohorts, from 900 to 1,200 published viral clones and from other ImmuneACCESS disease sequences. TCRdb cleaned the public reads at Q25 with fastp, built clones with MiXCR and kept in-frame beta chains. All rows with the same CDR3 protein become a single entry with the most common DNA and genes. These V and J calls rely on TCRdb rather than the paper's analysis. The sample includes under 110,000 distinct CDR3 sequences, with approximately 94% observed a single time. The ten largest make up 0.4% to 0.5% of the sample.

On this clonotype: Its binding antigen is unknown. Base quality data are lacking; no much larger clone is found one base away.

Material for sequencing was CD8+ T cells from PBMCs. Here the chain combines TRBV4-1 and TRBJ1-5; perhaps TRBD1 is the D gene, with 6 bases matching. The clonotype comes from a human donor with Susac syndrome. The sequence in DNA is TGCGCCAGCAGCCAAGACCCAGGGGCCCTGATGCATTTT. This translates into CASSQDPGALMHF.